This entry features one TCR beta chain sequence. This CDR3 has 17 amino acids. Germline CDR1 and CDR2: MNHEY and SVGEGT. Trimming cost V 5 bases and J 0 bases, with 18 bases left between them. The data were taken from a study of T cell responses to AZD1222 COVID-19 vaccine. Clones were read by immunoSEQ multiplex PCR, and TCRdb kept only the in-frame ones, dropping some. The data contain about 150,000 clones, less than 90% of them singletons. The source is an adult who had recovered from COVID-19. Sequencing was performed on peripheral blood, taken after recovery from COVID-19. The rearrangement joins TRBV6-2 or TRBV6-3 to TRBJ2-3, with a weak D call TRBD1 (6 bases). The CDR3 loop reads CASSPKGHRTSTDTQYF. In DNA form, the CDR3 reads TGTGCCAGCAGTCCGAAGGGACACAGAACTAGCACAGATACGCAGTATTTT.